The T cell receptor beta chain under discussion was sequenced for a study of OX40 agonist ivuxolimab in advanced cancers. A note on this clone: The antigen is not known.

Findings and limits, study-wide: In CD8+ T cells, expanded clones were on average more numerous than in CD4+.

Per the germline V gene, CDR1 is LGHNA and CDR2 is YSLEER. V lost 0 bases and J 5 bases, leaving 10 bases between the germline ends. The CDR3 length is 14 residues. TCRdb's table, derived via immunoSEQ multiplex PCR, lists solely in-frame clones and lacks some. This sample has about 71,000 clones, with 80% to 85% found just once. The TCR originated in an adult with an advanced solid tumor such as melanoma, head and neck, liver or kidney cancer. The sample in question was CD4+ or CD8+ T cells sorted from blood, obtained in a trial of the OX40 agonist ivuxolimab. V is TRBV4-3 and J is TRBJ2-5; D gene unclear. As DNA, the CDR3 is TGCGCCAGCAGCCAAGAGATAGGGCAGGAGACCCAGTACTTC. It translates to CASSQEIGQETQYF.